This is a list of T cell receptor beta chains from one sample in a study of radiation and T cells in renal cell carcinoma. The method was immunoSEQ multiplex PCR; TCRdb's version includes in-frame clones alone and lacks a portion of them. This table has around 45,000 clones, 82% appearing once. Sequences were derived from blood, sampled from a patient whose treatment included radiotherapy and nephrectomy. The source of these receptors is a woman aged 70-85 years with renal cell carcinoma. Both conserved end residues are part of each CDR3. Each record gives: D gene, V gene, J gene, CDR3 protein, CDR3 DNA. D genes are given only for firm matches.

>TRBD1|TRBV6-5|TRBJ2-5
CASRAYRGEKETQYF
TGTGCCAGCAGAGCCTACAGGGGCGAGAAGGAGACCCAGTACTTC
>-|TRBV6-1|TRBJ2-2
CASSERQVNTGELFF
TGTGCCAGCAGTGAGCGACAGGTGAACACCGGGGAGCTGTTTTTT
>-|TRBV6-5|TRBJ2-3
CASSSPSDTQYF
TGTGCCAGCAGTTCTCCCTCGGATACGCAGTATTTT
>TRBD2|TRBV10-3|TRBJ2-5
CAISTPAGEETQYF
TGTGCCATCAGTACTCCAGCGGGAGAAGAGACCCAGTACTTC
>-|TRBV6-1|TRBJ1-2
CASSFRGYTF
TGTGCCAGCAGTTTCCGGGGCTACACCTTC
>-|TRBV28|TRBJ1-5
CASRGSSNQPQHF
TGTGCCAGCAGGGGGTCAAGCAATCAGCCCCAGCATTTT
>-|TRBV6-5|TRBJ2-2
CASRPYTGELFF
TGTGCCAGCAGGCCCTACACCGGGGAGCTGTTTTTT
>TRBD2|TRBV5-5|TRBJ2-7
CASRWQGTSLTSSF
TGTGCCAGCAGGTGGCAAGGGACTAGTCTCACCTCTAGCTTC
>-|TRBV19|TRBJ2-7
CASRGMSYEQYF
TGTGCCAGCCGCGGGATGTCCTACGAGCAGTACTTC
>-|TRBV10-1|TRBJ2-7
CASSESGLGGSYEQYF
TGCGCCAGCAGTGAGTCCGGACTAGGGGGCTCCTACGAGCAGTACTTC
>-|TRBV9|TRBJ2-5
CASSVGWGRQETQYF
TGTGCCAGCAGCGTCGGATGGGGCCGCCAAGAGACCCAGTACTTC
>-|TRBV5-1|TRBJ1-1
CASSFDTSTEAFF
TGCGCCAGCAGCTTCGACACCTCCACTGAAGCTTTCTTT
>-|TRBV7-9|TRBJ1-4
CASSLASRGPTNEKLFF
TGTGCCAGCAGCTTAGCGTCGAGGGGCCCAACTAATGAAAAACTGTTTTTT
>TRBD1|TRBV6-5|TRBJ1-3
CASSPRTGGNTIYF
TGTGCCAGCAGCCCTCGGACAGGTGGAAACACCATATATTTT
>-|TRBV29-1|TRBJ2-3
CSVDEESTDTQYF
TGCAGCGTTGATGAGGAATCCACAGATACGCAGTATTTT
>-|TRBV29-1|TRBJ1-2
CSVEDSSYGYTF
TGCAGCGTCGAGGACAGTAGCTATGGCTACACCTTC
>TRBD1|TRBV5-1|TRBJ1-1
CASSPPRQGGLNTEAFF
TGCGCCAGCAGCCCGCCTCGACAGGGCGGGTTGAACACTGAAGCTTTCTTT
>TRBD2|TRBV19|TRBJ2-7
CASSPSGGSYEQYF
TGTGCCAGTAGCCCTAGCGGGGGATCGTACGAGCAGTACTTC
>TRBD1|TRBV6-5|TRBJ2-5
CASSYGQGWETQYF
TGTGCCAGCAGTTACGGACAGGGATGGGAGACCCAGTACTTC
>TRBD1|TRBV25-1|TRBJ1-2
CASSTGEGRYGYTF
TGTGCCAGCAGTACAGGGGAGGGGAGGTATGGCTACACCTTC